This record covers a single TCR beta chain. The antigen is not known. The data were obtained in a study of persistence of HIV-infected CD4 T cells. Across the study: Up to about 180 mL blood was drawn at multiple time points; a couple of donors had single-time leukapheresis.

Cells were stimulated nonspecifically with anti-CD3/anti-CD28 magnetic beads. Responding CD4+ T cells were sorted by upregulation of both CD40 ligand and CD69. Sequencing used immunoSEQ version 4 in survey mode. Profiling relied on immunoSEQ multiplex PCR, and the TCRdb table lists in-frame clones only, not all of them. The sample holds 35,000 to 50,000 clones, roughly 90% seen once. The receptor was derived from an adult man with HIV who was CMV-seropositive. The specimen comprised CD4+ T cells sorted from PBMCs after roughly 18-hour stimulation, sampled from a patient who received antiretroviral therapy.

This chain's CDR3 is CASSSGQPTGELFF. The CDR3 region has the DNA TGTGCCAGCAGTTCGGGACAGCCCACCGGGGAGCTGTTTTTT. This sequence joins TRBV2 and TRBJ2-2, with TRBD1 identical over 7 bases. Germline-derived CDR1 and CDR2 are SNHLY and FYNNEI. The CDR3 is made up of 14 amino acids. Losses at the gene ends were 5 bases for V and 4 bases for J; bases not matched to a gene: 4.